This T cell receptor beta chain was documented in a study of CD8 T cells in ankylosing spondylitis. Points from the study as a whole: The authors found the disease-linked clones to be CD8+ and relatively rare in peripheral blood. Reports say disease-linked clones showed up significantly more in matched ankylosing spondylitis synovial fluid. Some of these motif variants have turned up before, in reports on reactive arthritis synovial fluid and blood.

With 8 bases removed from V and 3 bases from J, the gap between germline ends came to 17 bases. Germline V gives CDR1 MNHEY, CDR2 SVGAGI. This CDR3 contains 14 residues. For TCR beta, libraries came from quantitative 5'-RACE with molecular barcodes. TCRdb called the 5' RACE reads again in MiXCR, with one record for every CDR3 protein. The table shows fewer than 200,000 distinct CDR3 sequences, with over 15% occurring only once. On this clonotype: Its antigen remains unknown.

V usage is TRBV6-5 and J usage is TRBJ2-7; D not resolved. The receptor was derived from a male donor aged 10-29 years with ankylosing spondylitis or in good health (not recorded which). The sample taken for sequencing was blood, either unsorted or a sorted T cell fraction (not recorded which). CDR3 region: CASRLTATIYEQYF. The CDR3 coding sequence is TGTGCCAGCCGTCTTACGGCGACGATCTACGAGCAGTACTTC.